This T cell receptor beta chain was captured by sequencing in a study of cytomegalovirus exposure and HLA in healthy donors. The PCR contained 60 Vbeta and 13 Jbeta primers. TCRdb keeps only in-frame clones here, not all; method: immunoSEQ multiplex PCR. The table has some 160,000 clones, roughly 85% seen once. Unmatched junction bases numbered 7, after V lost 6 bases and J lost 7 bases. This CDR3 region has 14 residues. CDR1 MNHEY and CDR2 SMNVEV come from the germline V gene (reference sequence). This clonotype was obtained from a male donor in good health and CMV-seropositive. What was sequenced was PBMCs. The V call is TRBV27, the J call TRBJ2-1, with 9 bases aligning to TRBD1. For the CDR3, the DNA is TGTGCCAGCAGCCCCCACAGGGGGCGGAATGAGCAGTTCTTC. Protein product: CASSPHRGRNEQFF.